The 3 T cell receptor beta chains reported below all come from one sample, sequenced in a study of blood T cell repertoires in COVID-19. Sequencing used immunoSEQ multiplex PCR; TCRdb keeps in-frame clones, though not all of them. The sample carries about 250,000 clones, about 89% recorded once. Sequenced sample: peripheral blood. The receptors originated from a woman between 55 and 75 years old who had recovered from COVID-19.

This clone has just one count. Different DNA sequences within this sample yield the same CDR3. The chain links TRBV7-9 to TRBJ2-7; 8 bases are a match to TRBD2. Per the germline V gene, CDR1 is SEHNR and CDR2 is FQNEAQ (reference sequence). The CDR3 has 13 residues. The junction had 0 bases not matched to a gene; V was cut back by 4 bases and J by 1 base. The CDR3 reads CASSSGGSYEQYF. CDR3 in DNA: TGTGCCAGCAGCTCGGGGGGGTCCTACGAGCAGTACTTC.

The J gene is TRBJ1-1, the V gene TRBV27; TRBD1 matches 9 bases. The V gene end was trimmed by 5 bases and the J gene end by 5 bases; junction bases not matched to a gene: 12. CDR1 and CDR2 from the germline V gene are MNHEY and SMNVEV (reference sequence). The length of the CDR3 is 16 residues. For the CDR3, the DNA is TGTGCCAGCAGTCCCGGGACAGGGAGGGTAGGTACTGAAGCTTTCTTT. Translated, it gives CASSPGTGRVGTEAFF.

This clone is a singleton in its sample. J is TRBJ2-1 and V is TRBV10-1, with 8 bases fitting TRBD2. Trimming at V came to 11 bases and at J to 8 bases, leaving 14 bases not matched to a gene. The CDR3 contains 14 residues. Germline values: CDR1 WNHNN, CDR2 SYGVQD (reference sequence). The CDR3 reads CAVRTGGASYEQFF. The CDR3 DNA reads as TGCGCCGTCCGTACCGGGGGGGCCAGCTATGAGCAGTTCTTC.